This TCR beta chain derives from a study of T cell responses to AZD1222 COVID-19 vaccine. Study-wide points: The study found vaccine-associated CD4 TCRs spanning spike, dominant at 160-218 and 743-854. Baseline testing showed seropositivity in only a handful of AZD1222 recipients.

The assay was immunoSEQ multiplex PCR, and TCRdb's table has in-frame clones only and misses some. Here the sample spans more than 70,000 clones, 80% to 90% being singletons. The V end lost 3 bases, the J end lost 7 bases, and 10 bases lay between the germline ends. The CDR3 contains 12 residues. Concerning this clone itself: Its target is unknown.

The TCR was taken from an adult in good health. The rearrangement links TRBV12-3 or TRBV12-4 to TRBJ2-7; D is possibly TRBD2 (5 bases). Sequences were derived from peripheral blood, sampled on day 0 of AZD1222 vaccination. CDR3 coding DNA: TGTGCCAGCAGTTTTAGTACGGGAGAGCAGTACTTC. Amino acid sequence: CASSFSTGEQYF.